This TCR beta chain was sequenced in a study of radiation and T cells in renal cell carcinoma. Time point: blood 4 weeks post-SBRT, at nephrectomy. The treatment is: 15 Gy SBRT to primary tumor, nephrectomy 4 weeks later. A few counts support this clone. Its specificity is unknown. TCRdb keeps only in-frame clones here, not all; method: immunoSEQ multiplex PCR. The repertoire holds some 81,000 clones, with about nine tenths as singletons. J was trimmed by 6 bases and V by 3 bases; bases with no gene match: 4. The CDR3 length is 15 residues. Germline V CDR1 and CDR2: MNHEY, SMNVEV (reference sequence). Overall study findings and caveats: In blood, top tumor clones expanded by 2 weeks, shrinking by 4.

The specimen was blood, collected from a patient whose treatment included radiotherapy and nephrectomy. The genes are TRBV27 and TRBJ2-7; 14 nucleotides line up with TRBD2. This TCR was recovered from a woman aged 70-85 years with renal cell carcinoma. The CDR3 sequence: CASSLTSGGASEQYF. In nucleotides, the CDR3 is TGTGCCAGCAGTTTGACTAGCGGGGGGGCTAGCGAGCAGTACTTC.